Each of the 3 T cell receptor beta chains below was sequenced from the same sample in a study of PD-1 blockade in classical Hodgkin lymphoma. Every patient was affected by relapse after autologous stem cell transplantation, while exposure to brentuximab vedotin was not uniform. Sequencing was performed with immunoSEQ multiplex PCR; in TCRdb, only in-frame clones are kept and a portion is missing. This table holds 13,000 to 15,000 clones, 55% to 80% found once. The input for sequencing was peripheral blood mononuclear cells (PBMCs), taken at baseline. These receptors all come from a human donor with classical Hodgkin lymphoma.

The chain joins TRBV5-8 to TRBJ2-5; the match to TRBD2 covers 12 bases. The CDR3 sequence is 16 residues long. The germline V gene has CDR1 SGHTS and CDR2 YDEGEE. Trimming removed 3 bases from V and 1 base from J; junction bases left unmatched: 4. The CDR3 DNA sequence: TGTGCCAGCAGCTCCTTACTAGCGGGAGGCCAAGAGACCCAGTACTTC. Encoded protein: CASSSLLAGGQETQYF.

The chain carries TRBV7-2 and TRBJ2-2; TRBD1 matches 7 bases. Germline V gene data show CDR1 as SGHTA and CDR2 as FQGNSA. Trimming cost V 3 bases and J 4 bases; bases outside gene matches: 11. The CDR3 is 17 residues long. CDR3 in amino acids: CASSFSAPGQSTGELFF. Written as DNA, the CDR3 is TGTGCCAGCAGCTTCTCGGCCCCGGGACAGAGCACCGGGGAGCTGTTTTTT.

Only a few counts were recorded for this clone. V and J are TRBV5-1 and TRBJ1-1; tentatively, D is TRBD1 (6 bases). Germline-derived CDR1 and CDR2 are SGHRS and YFSETQ. The CDR3 has 17 amino acids. Between the trimmed V and J ends, which lost 3 bases and 0 bases, there was a span of 18 bases. As DNA, the CDR3 is TGCGCCAGCAGCTCGAGTCCCGGGACATACATGAACACTGAAGCTTTCTTT. It encodes CASSSSPGTYMNTEAFF. The full variable domain, its missing parts supplied by reference TRBV5-1 and TRBJ1-1, is KAGVTQTPRYLIKTRGQQVTLSCSPISGHRSVSWYQQTPGQGLQFLFEYFSETQRNKGNFPGRFSGRQFSNSRSEMNVSTLELGDSALYLCASSSSPGTYMNTEAFFGQGTRLTVV.